This T cell receptor (beta chain) was sequenced in a study of blood T cells in healthy people across ages. Whole-study results and caveats: Diversity was estimated from one million T cells, and these estimates were considered underestimates.

CDR1 and CDR2 (germline): SGHRS, YFSETQ. There are 17 residues in the CDR3. V shed 0 bases, J shed 2 bases, and the junction held 8 bases outside the gene matches. A note on this clonotype: Antigen specificity is unknown.

PCR was performed a second time for about 7 to 11 cycles using a sample-barcoded 5' primer and a J-beta primer mix. TCRdb analysed the 5' RACE reads with MiXCR anew, one entry per CDR3 protein. The top ten hold roughly 23% of the sample, which has around 1,800,000 distinct CDR3 sequences, about two fifths seen once. The sample comprised blood. The chain combines TRBV5-1 with TRBJ2-3; TRBD2 agrees at 8 bases. This clonotype was obtained from a human donor in good health. The CDR3 DNA follows: TGCGCCAGCAGCTTGGGTCTACGGGGGGGACCCACAGATACGCAGTATTTT. Amino acids: CASSLGLRGGPTDTQYF.